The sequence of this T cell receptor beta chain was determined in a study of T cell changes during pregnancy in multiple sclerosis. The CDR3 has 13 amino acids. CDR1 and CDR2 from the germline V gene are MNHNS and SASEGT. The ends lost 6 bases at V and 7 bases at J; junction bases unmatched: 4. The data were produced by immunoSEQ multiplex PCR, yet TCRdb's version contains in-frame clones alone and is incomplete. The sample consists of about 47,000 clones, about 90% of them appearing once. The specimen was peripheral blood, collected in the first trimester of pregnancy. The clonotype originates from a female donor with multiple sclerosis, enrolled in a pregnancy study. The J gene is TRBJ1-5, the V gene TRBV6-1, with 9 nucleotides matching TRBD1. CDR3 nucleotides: TGTGCCAGCAGCTTGGACAGGGGACAGCCCCAGCATTTT. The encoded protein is CASSLDRGQPQHF.